This TCR beta chain was captured in a study of Ad26.COV2.S vaccination and SARS-CoV-2 variants. The treatment is: 15 to 20 received Ad26.COV2.S at low or high dose, single or two shots; about 5 received placebo; per-sample allocation not given. Specimens were obtained on day 63 following the first vaccine or placebo injection. This CDR3 is built from 13 residues. Per germline, CDR1 MRHNA and CDR2 SNTAGT. The V gene lost 3 bases and the J gene lost 6 bases, with 12 bases spanning the gap. Method: immunoSEQ multiplex PCR; TCRdb's copy keeps in-frame clones and lacks some. Of approximately 240,000 clones listed, approximately 90% were seen once; the top ten hold approximately 11%.

V gene TRBV6-4 combines with J gene TRBJ2-7, with a weak D call TRBD2 (6 bases). The sample here was peripheral blood, taken in a trial of Ad26.COV2.S vaccine versus placebo. The receptor comes from a person between 18 and 59 years old who received the Ad26.COV2.S COVID-19 vaccine or a placebo. The CDR3 sequence: CASSDKVGGEQYF. The CDR3 region has the DNA TGTGCCAGCAGTGATAAAGTGGGGGGCGAGCAGTACTTC.